The sequence of this T cell receptor beta chain was determined in a study of blood T cell repertoires in COVID-19. Study at large: Sites across the United States, Italy and Spain contributed samples from acute and convalescent COVID-19. Nucleic acid was either cDNA or gDNA, and it came from T cells, B-cell-depleted T cells, or PBMCs.

The CDR3 is 13 amino acids. Germline V gene sequence: CDR1 SNHLY, CDR2 FYNNEI. Trimming cost V 5 bases and J 4 bases; bases outside gene matches: 4. In the original workflow: Counts of nucleated cells, estimated from reference gene primer amplification, were obtained. The data were produced by immunoSEQ multiplex PCR, yet TCRdb's version contains in-frame clones alone and is incomplete. D and trimming were read from the DNA, whereas the V and J calls and clone size are those reported in that table. The table has 280,000 or so clones, roughly 87% seen once. This chain links TRBV2 with TRBJ1-1; 7 bases are a match to TRBD1. Sequenced sample: peripheral blood. The source is a human donor in a cohort sampled during active COVID-19. The chain's CDR3 is CASSRQGSTEAFF. The CDR3 DNA sequence: TGTGCCAGCAGTAGACAGGGTAGCACTGAAGCTTTCTTT. Full variable domain (remainder filled in from reference TRBV2 and TRBJ1-1): EPEVTQTPSHQVTQMGQEVILRCVPISNHLYFYWYRQILGQKVEFLVSFYNNEISEKSEIFDDQFSVERPDGSNFTLKIRSTKLEDSAMYFCASSRQGSTEAFFGQGTRLTVV.